The T cell receptor (beta chain) described here comes from a study of shared clonotypes between healthy human individuals. Study-wide context: The study enrolled two women and three men aged 18 to 49.

Study outcomes and limitations: Since donors were few, the genetic and exposure-history diversity represented was limited.

The V gene end was trimmed by 4 bases and the J gene end by 2 bases; junction bases not matched to a gene: 8. Germline CDR1 is SGHRS and CDR2 is YFSETQ. The CDR3 has 15 amino acids. Method: immunoSEQ multiplex PCR; TCRdb's copy keeps in-frame clones and lacks some. The repertoire holds more than 1.2 million clones, with 97% to 99% as singletons. Partitioning of CD4+ cells yielded a CD45RA+ naive subset and a CD45RA-negative memory subset. A remark on this clone: Its cognate antigen is unknown.

The TCR was taken from a man aged 25 to 40 in good health. The chain combines TRBV5-1 with TRBJ1-2; the match to TRBD1 covers 7 bases. The material sequenced was naive CD4+ T cells sorted from blood. The sample's subset: CD45RA+ positively selected. CDR3: CASSPGRDRNYGYTF. The CDR3, as DNA: TGCGCCAGCAGCCCTGGTCGGGACAGAAACTATGGCTACACCTTC. Complete variable domain (other parts from reference TRBV5-1 and TRBJ1-2): KAGVTQTPRYLIKTRGQQVTLSCSPISGHRSVSWYQQTPGQGLQFLFEYFSETQRNKGNFPGRFSGRQFSNSRSEMNVSTLELGDSALYLCASSPGRDRNYGYTFGSGTRLTVV.